This TCR beta chain was sequenced in a study of cytomegalovirus exposure and HLA in healthy donors. CDR3 length: 15 residues. CDR1 is SGHDT and CDR2 is YYEEEE in the germline V gene. Turning to this clone: The target antigen is unknown.

Whole-study findings and limits: Most TCR beta V segments were productive about 87% or about 30% of the time in an earlier analysis. Donor immune exposure was known only as CMV serostatus. As was reported, the HLA-A and HLA-B alleles of most subjects were accurately predicted from TCR beta sequences.

PCR amplification relied on 60 Vbeta primers (plus 13 Jbeta primers). The table came from immunoSEQ multiplex PCR; TCRdb's copy has only in-frame clones and leaves some out. The sample gives about 150,000 clones, 65% to 75% of which show up once; around 2.3% is in the top ten. Sequenced: PBMCs. The origin of this receptor is a man younger than 40 in good health and CMV-seronegative. The J gene is TRBJ2-5, the V gene TRBV5-6; TRBD1 agrees at 12 bases. The DNA matches TRBJ2-7 better at its end, which makes the J call doubtful. CDR3 sequence reads: CASSFGTGGFDEQYF. Here the CDR3 DNA reads TGTGCCAGCAGCTTTGGGACAGGGGGCTTCGACGAGCAGTACTTC.